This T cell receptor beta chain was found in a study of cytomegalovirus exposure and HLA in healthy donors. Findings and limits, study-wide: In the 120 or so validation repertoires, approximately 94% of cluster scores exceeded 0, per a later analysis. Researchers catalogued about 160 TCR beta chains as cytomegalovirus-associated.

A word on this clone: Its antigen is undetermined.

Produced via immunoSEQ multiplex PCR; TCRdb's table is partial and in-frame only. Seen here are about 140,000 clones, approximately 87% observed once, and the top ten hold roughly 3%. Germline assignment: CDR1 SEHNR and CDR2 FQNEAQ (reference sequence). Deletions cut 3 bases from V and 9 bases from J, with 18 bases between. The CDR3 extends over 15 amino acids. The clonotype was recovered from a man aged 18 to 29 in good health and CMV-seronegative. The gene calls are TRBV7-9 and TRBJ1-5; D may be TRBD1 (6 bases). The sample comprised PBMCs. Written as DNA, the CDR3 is TGTGCCAGCAGCTTGGCCACAGGGTTGGAACGGCCCCAGCATTTT. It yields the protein CASSLATGLERPQHF.